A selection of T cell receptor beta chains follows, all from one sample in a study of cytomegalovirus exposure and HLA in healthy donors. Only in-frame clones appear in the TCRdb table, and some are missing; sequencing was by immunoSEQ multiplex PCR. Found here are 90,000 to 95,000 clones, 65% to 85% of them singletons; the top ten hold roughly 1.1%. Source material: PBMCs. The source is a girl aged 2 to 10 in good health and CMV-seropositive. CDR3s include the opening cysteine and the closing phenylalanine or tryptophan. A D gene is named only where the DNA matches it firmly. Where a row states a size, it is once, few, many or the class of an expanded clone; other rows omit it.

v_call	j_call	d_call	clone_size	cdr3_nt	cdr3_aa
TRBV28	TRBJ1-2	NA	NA	TGTGCCAGCGGAGAGGGTGGCTACACCTTC	CASGEGGYTF
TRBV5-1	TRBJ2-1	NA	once	TGCGCCAGCAGCTTGTATTATGTAAAGGGGAGGTTACCGTACATTTGGACCTCCTACAATGAGCAGTTCTTC	CASSLYYVKGRLPYIWTSYNEQFF
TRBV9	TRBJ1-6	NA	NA	TGTGCCAGCAGCGTAGGTAGGGAGGGGTCACCCCTCCACTTT	CASSVGREGSPLHF
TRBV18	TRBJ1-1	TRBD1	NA	TGTGCCAGCTACGTCGGGACAGGGGGTAGAGAAGCTTTCTTT	CASYVGTGGREAFF
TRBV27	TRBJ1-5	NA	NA	TGTGCCAGCAGTTTGGGCCTAGGGGTCAGGCAGCCCCAGCATTTT	CASSLGLGVRQPQHF
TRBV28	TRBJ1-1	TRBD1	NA	TGTGCCAGCAGTTTGAGGACAGGGGGGACTGAAGCTTTCTTT	CASSLRTGGTEAFF
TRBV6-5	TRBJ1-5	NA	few	TGTGCCAGCAGTTACGAGTCGAATCAGCCCCAGCATTTT	CASSYESNQPQHF
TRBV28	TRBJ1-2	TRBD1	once	TGTGCCAGCCTAGGACAGGGGAATGGCTACACCTTC	CASLGQGNGYTF
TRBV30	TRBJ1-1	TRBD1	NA	TGTGCCTGGAGTCCTCAGGGGGCCTTGGAAGCTTTCTTT	CAWSPQGALEAFF
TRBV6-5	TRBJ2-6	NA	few	TGTGCCAGCAGCTACGGGGCGACTGGGGCCAACGTCCTGACTTTC	CASSYGATGANVLTF
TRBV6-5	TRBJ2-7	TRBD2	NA	TGTGCCAGCAGTCCACCCCGGGACTACCTCGAGCAGTACTTC	CASSPPRDYLEQYF
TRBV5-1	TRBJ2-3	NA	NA	TGCGCCAGCAGCTTGGCAGGAATTCCTACAGATACGCAGTATTTT	CASSLAGIPTDTQYF
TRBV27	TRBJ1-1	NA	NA	TGTGCCAGCAGTTTATTGCGGGACACTGAAGCTTTCTTT	CASSLLRDTEAFF
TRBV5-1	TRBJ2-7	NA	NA	TGCGCCAGCAGATCAGGGGTCGAGCAGTACTTC	CASRSGVEQYF
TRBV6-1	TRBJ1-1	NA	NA	TGTGCCAGCAGTGATTCGGGGGGATTGAGTGAAGCTTTCTTT	CASSDSGGLSEAFF
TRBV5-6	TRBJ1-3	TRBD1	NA	TGTGCCAGCAGCGGCCCGACAGGGGTAATTGGAAACACCATATATTTT	CASSGPTGVIGNTIYF
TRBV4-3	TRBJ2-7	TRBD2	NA	TGCGCCAGCAGCCACATAGCGGGAGGCGAGCAGTACTTC	CASSHIAGGEQYF
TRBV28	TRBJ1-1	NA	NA	TGTGCCAGCAACCTCATCGACAGACCAAACACTGAAGCTTTCTTT	CASNLIDRPNTEAFF
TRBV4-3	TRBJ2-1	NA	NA	TGCGCCAGCAGCCCCGCCGGGGTCGGGGTGGGCGGTGAGCAGTTCTTC	CASSPAGVGVGGEQFF
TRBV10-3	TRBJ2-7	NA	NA	TGTGCCATCAGGGATATGCGGGTCCCCAACCAGCAGTACTTC	CAIRDMRVPNQQYF
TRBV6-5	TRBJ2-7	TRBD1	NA	TGTGCCAGCACCAACAGGGGGACAGGCCCCTACGAGCAGTACTTC	CASTNRGTGPYEQYF
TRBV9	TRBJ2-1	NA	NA	TGTGCCAGCAGCGTAGGGACTATCAATGAGCAGTTCTTC	CASSVGTINEQFF
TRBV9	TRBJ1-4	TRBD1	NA	TGTGCCAGCAGCGTAGAGGGGGCGACTAATGAAAAACTGTTTTTT	CASSVEGATNEKLFF
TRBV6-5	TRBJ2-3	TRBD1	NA	TGTGCCAGCAGATTGACAGGGATAACAGATACGCAGTATTTT	CASRLTGITDTQYF
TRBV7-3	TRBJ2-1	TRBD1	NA	TGTGCCAGCAGCCCCAGTGGGGACAGGGGCGATGAGCAGTTCTTC	CASSPSGDRGDEQFF
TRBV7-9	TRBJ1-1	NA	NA	TGTGCCAGCAGCGAAGCGGGGTATACTGAAGCTTTCTTT	CASSEAGYTEAFF
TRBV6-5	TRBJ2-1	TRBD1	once	TGTGCCAGCTCCCCCGACAGGGGTTCCTACAATGAGCAGTTCTTC	CASSPDRGSYNEQFF
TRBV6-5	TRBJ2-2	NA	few	TGTGCCACCCGGCGGGACAACACCGGGGAGCTGTTTTTT	CATRRDNTGELFF
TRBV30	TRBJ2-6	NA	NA	TGTGCCTGGGACCACAGGTACTCTGGGGCCAACGTCCTGACTTTC	CAWDHRYSGANVLTF
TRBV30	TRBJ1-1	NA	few	TGTGCCTGGAGGAGAACCACCACAGTGTGGAACACTGAAGCTTTCTTT	CAWRRTTTVWNTEAFF
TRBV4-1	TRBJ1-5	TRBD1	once	TGCGCCAGCAGCCAAACAGTCCCGGGACAGGGGGATGGCAATCAGCCCCAGCATTTT	CASSQTVPGQGDGNQPQHF
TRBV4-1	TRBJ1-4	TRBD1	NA	TGCGCCAGCAGCCCCCCCCCGGGACAGGGGGATAGGAGGACTAATGAAAAACTGTTTTTT	CASSPPPGQGDRRTNEKLFF
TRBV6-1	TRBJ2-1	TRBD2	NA	TGTGCCAGCAGCGCCGGGACTAGCGGGAAGGTCCTTCAGTTCTTC	CASSAGTSGKVLQFF
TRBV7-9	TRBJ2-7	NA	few	TGTGCCAGCAGCTTTGGACACGGCTACGAGCAGTACTTC	CASSFGHGYEQYF
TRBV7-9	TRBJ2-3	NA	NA	TGTGCCAGCAGCTTAGTTTCTTTTGACTCCGCCTATTTT	CASSLVSFDSAYF
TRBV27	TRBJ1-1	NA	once	TGTGCCAGCAGGCAGACAGGTGAAGCTTTCTTT	CASRQTGEAFF
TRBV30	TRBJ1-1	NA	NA	TGTGCCTGGAGGGTGTGGGCAGGGCCGTTCTCGAACACTGAAGCTTTCTTT	CAWRVWAGPFSNTEAFF
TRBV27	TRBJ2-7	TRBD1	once	TGTGCCAGCAGCTCCGGGACAGCGATTTACGAGCAGTACTTC	CASSSGTAIYEQYF
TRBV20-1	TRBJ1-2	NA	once	TGCAGTGCTAGTTACAGCTATGGCTACACCTTC	CSASYSYGYTF
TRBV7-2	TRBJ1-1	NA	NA	TGTGCCAGCAGCCCGCGGACGGGGATGAACACTGAAGCTTTCTTT	CASSPRTGMNTEAFF
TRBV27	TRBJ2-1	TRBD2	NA	TGTGCCAGCAGTTTATCTGCGGGAGGGCGGGATGAGCAGTTCTTC	CASSLSAGGRDEQFF
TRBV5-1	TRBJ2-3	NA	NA	TGCGCCACCCCCTCGAGCACAGATACGCAGTATTTT	CATPSSTDTQYF
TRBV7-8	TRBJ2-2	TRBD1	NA	TGTGCCAGCAGCTTGCCAATACAGGGGCCAACGAACACCGGGGAGCTGTTTTTT	CASSLPIQGPTNTGELFF
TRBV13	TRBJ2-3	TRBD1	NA	TGTGCCAGCAGCCCGGGACAGCCCACAGATACGCAGTATTTT	CASSPGQPTDTQYF
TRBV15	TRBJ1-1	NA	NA	TGTGCCACCAGCAGAGTACCAGGGATGAACACTGAAGCTTTCTTT	CATSRVPGMNTEAFF
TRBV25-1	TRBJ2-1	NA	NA	TGTGCCAGCAGTGAAGCCCCCCGAGGAAGTTACTACAATGAGCAGTTCTTC	CASSEAPRGSYYNEQFF
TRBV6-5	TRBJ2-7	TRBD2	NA	TGTGCCAGCAGTTTAGCGGGAGGAGCCTACGAGCAGTACTTC	CASSLAGGAYEQYF
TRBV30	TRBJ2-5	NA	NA	TGTGCCTGGAGTGCCTTAGAGACCCAGTACTTC	CAWSALETQYF
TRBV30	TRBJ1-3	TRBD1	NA	TGTGCCTGGAGCGGGGGGGCCAGGGGGACTGGAAACACCATATATTTT	CAWSGGARGTGNTIYF
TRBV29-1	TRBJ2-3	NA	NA	TGCAGCTTCTACACAGATACGCAGTATTTT	CSFYTDTQYF
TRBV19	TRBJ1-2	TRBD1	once	TGTGCCAGTACGGGACAGACGCTTTATGGCTACACCTTC	CASTGQTLYGYTF
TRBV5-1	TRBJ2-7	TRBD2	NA	TGCGCCAGCAGCTTGGCACCCCTTGGGGACTACTTGGGGGAGCAGTACTTC	CASSLAPLGDYLGEQYF
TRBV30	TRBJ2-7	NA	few	TGTGCCTGGAGCTCCTTTTACGAGCAGTACTTC	CAWSSFYEQYF
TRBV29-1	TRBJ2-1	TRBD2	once	TGCAGCGGGGAGGGCGGGGATCACAATGAGCAGTTCTTC	CSGEGGDHNEQFF
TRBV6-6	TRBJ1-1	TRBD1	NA	TGTGCCAGCAGACAGGGGGGCACTGAAGCTTTCTTT	CASRQGGTEAFF
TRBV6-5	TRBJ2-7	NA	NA	TGTGCCAGCAGTGGGGTGAATCAGGGGCGGCAGTACTTC	CASSGVNQGRQYF
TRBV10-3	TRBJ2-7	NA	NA	TGTGCCATCAGATCTTCTGGGGGGGACAGGAGCTCCTACGAGCAGTACTTC	CAIRSSGGDRSSYEQYF